The following is a T cell receptor beta chain sequence with its context. What it binds is unknown. The primer mix had 60 Vbeta and 13 Jbeta primers. Data came from immunoSEQ multiplex PCR; TCRdb stores just in-frame clones and leaves some out. In the table there are some 100,000 clones, approximately 80% of which are singletons. The data derive from a study of cytomegalovirus exposure and HLA in healthy donors. Regarding the study as a whole: TCR beta V segments were, for the most part, productive about 87% or about 30% of the time in an earlier analysis.

What was sequenced was PBMCs. The sequence derives from a woman aged 18-35 years in good health and CMV-seronegative.

The CDR3 coding sequence is TGTGCCAGCAGCGTAGCTCCCTCTAGCGGGGTAATGGAGACCCAGTACTTC. It codes for CASSVAPSSGVMETQYF. The V and J genes are TRBV9 and TRBJ2-5; TRBD2 aligns across 9 bases. Germline loops: CDR1 SGDLS, CDR2 YYNGEE. The CDR3 is made up of 17 amino acids. Unmatched junction bases numbered 11, after V lost 0 bases and J lost 5 bases. Looking up the rest from reference TRBV9 and TRBJ2-5 gives the full variable domain: DSGVTQTPKHLITATGQRVTLRCSPRSGDLSVYWYQQSLDQGLQFLIQYYNGEERAKGNILERFSAQQFPDLHSELNLSSLELGDSALYFCASSVAPSSGVMETQYFGPGTRLLVL.